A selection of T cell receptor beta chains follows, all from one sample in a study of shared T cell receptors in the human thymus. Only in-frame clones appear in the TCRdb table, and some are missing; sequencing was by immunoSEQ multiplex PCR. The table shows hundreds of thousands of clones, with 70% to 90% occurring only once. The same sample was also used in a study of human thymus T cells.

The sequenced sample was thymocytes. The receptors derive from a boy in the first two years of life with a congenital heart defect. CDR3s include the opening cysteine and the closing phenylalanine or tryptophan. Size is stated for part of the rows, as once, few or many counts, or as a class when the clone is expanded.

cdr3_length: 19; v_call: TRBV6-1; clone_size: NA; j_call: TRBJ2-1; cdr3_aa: CASSDGGFGTSGSSSEQFF
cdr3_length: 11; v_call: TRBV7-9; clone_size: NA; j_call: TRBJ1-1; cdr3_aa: CASSLSPVAFF
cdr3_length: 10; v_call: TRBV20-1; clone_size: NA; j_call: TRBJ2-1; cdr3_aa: CSAPDNEQFF
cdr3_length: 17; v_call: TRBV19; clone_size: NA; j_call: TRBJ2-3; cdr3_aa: CASTAGVAGGGGDTQYF
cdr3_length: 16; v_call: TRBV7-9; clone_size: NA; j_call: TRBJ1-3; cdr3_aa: CASTHLRGGSGNTIYF
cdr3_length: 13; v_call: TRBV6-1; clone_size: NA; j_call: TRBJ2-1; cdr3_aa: CASTGLASNEQFF
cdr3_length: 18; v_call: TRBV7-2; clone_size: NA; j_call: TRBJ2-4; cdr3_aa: CASSLLGGFPLAKNIQYF
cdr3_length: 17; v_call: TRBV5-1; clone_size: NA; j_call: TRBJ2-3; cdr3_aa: CASSLWLAGRFTDTQYF
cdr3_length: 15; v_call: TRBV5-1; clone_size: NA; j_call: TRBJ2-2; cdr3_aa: CASIPPGGGTGELFF
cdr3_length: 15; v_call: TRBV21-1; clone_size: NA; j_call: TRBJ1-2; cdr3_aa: CARDGGGPYNYGYTF
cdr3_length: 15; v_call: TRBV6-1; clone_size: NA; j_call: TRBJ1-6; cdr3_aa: CASSERQSTNSPLHF
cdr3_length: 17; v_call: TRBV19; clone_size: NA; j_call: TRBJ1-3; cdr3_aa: CASSMVQGAFTGNTIYF
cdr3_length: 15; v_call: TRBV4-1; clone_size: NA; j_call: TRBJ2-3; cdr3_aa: CASSLGQGYTDTQYF
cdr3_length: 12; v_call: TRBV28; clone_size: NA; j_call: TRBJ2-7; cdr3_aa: CASSLGGALQYF
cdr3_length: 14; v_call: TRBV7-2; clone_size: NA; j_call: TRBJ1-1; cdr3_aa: CASSPRDGEHFAFF
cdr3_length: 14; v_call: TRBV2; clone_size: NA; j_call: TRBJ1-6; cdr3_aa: CASSENRGNSPLHF
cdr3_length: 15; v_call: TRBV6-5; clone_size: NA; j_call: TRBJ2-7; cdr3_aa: CASTPLRGRPYEQYF
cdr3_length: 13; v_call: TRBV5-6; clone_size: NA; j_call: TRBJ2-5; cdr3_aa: CASSFKIQETQYF
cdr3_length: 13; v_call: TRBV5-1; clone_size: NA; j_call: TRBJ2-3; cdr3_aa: CASSLDLAGGKYF
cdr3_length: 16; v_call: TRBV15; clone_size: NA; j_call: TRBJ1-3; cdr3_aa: CATSKGRAGAGNTIYF
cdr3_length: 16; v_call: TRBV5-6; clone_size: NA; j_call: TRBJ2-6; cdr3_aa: CASSLGGHSGANVLTF
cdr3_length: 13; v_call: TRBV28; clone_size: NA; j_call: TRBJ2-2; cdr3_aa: CASSLLAVGELFF
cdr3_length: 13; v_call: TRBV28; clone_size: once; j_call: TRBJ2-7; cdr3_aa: CASRNGRVYEQYF
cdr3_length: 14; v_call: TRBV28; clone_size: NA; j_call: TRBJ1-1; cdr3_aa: CASSTMTKNTEAFF
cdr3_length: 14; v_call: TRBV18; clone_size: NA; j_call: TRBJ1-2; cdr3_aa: CASSPHYGQGGYTF
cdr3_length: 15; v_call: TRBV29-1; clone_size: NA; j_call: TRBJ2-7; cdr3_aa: CSVEERREGFYEQYF
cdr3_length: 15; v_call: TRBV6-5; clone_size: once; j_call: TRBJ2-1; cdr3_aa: CASRKTGQVYNEQFF
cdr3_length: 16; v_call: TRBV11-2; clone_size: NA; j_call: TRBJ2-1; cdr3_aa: CASSPGPVRGTGEQFF
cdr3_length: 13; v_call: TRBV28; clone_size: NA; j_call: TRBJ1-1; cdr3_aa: CASTPSHRSEAFF
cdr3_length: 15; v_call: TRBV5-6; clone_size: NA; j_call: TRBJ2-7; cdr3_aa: CASSSGQGASYEQYF
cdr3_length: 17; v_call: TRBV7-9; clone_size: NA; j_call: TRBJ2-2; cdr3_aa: CASSLAKQGVYTGELFF
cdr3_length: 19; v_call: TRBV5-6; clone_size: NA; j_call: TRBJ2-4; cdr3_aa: CASSLGVGGRVRSKNIQYF
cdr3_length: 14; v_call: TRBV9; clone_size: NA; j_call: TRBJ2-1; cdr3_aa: CASSPSTGFYEQFF
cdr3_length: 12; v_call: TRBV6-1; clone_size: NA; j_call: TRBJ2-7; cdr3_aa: CASRKEGAEQYF
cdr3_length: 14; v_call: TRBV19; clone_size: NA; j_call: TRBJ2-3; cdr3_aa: CASSSGYETDTQYF
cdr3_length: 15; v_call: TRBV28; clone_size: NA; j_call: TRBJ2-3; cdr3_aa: CASSSEGAAGGTQYF
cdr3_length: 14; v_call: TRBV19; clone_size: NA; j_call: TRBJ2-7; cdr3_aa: CASSTGTGVYEQYF
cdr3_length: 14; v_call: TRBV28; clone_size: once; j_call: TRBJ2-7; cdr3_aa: CASSLQQGVYEQYF
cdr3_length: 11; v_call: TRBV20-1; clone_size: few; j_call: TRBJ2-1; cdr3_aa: CLGASYNEQFF
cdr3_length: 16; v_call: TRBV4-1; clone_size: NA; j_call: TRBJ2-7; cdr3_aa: CASSNKHRDSSYEQYF
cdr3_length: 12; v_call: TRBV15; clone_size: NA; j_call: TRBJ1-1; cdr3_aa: CATSGEGPEAFF
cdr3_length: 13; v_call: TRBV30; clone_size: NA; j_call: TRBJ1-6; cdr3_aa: CAWSGKGGSPLHF
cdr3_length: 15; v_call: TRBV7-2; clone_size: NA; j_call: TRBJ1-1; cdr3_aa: CASSPRPDFLAEAFF
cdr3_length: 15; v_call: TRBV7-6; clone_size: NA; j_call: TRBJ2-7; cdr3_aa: CASSARGGKSYEQYF
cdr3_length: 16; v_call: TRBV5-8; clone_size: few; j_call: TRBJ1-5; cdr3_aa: CASSSPGSSSNQPQHF
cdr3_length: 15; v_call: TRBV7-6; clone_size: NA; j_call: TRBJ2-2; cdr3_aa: CASSLRDFNTGELFF
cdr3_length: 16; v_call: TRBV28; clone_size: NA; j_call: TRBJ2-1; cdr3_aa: CASSLPRQSSYNEQFF
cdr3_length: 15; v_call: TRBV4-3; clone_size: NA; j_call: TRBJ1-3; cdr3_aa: CASSQGWEARNTIYF
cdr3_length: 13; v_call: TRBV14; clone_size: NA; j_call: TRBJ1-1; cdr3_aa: CASRGRANTEAFF
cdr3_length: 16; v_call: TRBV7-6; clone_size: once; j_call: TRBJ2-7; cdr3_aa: CASSHQSGILPYEQYF
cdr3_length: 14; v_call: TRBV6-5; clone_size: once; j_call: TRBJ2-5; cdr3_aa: CASSPKAGGKTQYF
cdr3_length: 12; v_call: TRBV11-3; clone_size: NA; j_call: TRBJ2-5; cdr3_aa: CASSFSGETQYF
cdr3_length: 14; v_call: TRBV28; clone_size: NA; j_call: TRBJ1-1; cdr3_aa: CASSFASTNTEAFF